This T cell receptor (beta chain) was captured by sequencing in a study of control samples from healthy donors and cancer patients. V lost 3 bases and J lost 5, with 17 bases in between. Germline V gene lookup returns CDR1 SGDLS and CDR2 YYNGEE. The CDR3 spans 15 residues. The table came from immunoSEQ multiplex PCR; TCRdb's copy has only in-frame clones and leaves some out. Altogether about 170,000 clones are present, roughly 95% being singletons, with the ten largest covering roughly 4.3%. Input material: blood. The chain uses TRBV9 and TRBJ1-1; possible D gene TRBD1, 5 bases. The receptor was isolated from a woman aged 60 to 75 in good health. The CDR3 is CASSARGQEGTEAFF. The DNA of the CDR3 is TGTGCCAGCAGCGCCCGGGGCCAGGAGGGGACTGAAGCTTTCTTT.